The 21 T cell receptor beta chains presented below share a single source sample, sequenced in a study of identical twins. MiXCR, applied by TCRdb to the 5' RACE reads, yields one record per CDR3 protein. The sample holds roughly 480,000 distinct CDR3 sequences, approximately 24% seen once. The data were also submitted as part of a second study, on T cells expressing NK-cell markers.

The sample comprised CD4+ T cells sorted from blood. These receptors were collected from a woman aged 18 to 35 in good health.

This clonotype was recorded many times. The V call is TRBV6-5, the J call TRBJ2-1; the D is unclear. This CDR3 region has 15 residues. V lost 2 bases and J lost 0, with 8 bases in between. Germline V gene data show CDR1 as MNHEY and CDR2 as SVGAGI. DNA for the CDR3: TGTGCCAGCAGTTACGACCGAAGCTCCTACAATGAGCAGTTCTTC. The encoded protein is CASSYDRSSYNEQFF.

The CDR3 loop is CASILSGGQILTF. The CDR3 DNA sequence: TGTGCCAGTATCCTAAGCGGGGGACAGATCCTAACCTTC. This chain uses TRBV19 with TRBJ1-2, with 7 bases matching TRBD1. The V and J ends lost 7 bases and 14 bases, in that order; junction bases with no gene match: 16. Germline values: CDR1 LNHDA, CDR2 SQIVND (reference sequence). This CDR3 region has 13 residues.

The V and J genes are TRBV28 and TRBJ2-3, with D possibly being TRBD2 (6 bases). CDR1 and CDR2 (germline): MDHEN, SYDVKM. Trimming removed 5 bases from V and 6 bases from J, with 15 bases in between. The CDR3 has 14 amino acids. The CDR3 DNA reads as TGTGCCAGCAGTCAAGGAGGGAGCGGTGATACGCAGTATTTT. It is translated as CASSQGGSGDTQYF.

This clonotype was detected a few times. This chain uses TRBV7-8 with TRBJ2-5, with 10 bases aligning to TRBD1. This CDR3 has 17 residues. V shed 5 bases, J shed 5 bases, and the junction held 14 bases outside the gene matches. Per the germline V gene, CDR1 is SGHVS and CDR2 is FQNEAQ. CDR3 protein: CASSPSRDRGRRETQYF. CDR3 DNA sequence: TGTGCCAGCAGCCCGTCCCGGGACAGGGGAAGGAGGGAGACCCAGTACTTC.

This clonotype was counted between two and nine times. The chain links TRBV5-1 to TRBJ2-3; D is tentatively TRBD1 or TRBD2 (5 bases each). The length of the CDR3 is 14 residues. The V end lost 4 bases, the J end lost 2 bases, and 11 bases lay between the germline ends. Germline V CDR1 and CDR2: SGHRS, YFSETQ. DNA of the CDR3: TGCGCCAGCAGCCTAGGGACCACCACAGATACGCAGTATTTT. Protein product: CASSLGTTTDTQYF.

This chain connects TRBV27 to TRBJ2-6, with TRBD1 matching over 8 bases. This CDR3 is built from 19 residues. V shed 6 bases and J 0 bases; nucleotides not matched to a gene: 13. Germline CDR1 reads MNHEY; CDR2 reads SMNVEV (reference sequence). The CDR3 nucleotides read TGTGCCAGCAGCTTTTCCAGGACAGGGTTAAGCTCTGGGGCCAACGTCCTGACTTTC. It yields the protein CASSFSRTGLSSGANVLTF. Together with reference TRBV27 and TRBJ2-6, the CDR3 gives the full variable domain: EAQVTQNPRYLITVTGKKLTVTCSQNMNHEYMSWYRQDPGLGLRQIYYSMNVEVTDKGDVPEGYKVSRKEKRNFPLILESPSPNQTSLYFCASSFSRTGLSSGANVLTFGAGSRLTVL.

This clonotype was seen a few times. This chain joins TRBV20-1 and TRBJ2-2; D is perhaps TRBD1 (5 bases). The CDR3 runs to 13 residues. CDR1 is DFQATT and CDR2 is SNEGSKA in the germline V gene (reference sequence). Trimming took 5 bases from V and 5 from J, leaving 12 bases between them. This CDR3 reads CSARVSGTGELFF. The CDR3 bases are TGCAGTGCTCGTGTGTCAGGGACCGGGGAGCTGTTTTTT.

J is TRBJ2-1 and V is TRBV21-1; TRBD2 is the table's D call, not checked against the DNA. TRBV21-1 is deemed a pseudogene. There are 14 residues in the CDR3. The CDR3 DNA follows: TGTGCCAGCAGCCCCGTGTTGACCGCTAATGAGCAGTTCTTC. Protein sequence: CASSPVLTANEQFF.

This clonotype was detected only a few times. CDR3 sequence reads: CASSAAGSLNYGYTF. The CDR3 region has the DNA TGTGCCAGCAGCGCAGCGGGGAGCCTCAACTATGGCTACACCTTC. The chain couples TRBV9 to TRBJ1-2; D not resolved. Trimming pared 3 bases from V and 2 bases from J, leaving 14 bases between. Germline CDR1 SGDLS, CDR2 YYNGEE. This CDR3 has 15 residues.

The CDR3 sequence is CSAYPSGRAFDEQFF. The CDR3 nucleotides are TGCAGTGCGTATCCTAGCGGGAGGGCCTTCGATGAGCAGTTCTTC. This chain connects TRBV20-1 to TRBJ2-1, with 12 bases lining up with TRBD2. V shed 6 bases, J shed 8 bases, and the junction held 11 bases outside the gene matches. CDR1 is DFQATT, CDR2 SNEGSKA, per germline (reference sequence). This CDR3 comprises 15 residues.

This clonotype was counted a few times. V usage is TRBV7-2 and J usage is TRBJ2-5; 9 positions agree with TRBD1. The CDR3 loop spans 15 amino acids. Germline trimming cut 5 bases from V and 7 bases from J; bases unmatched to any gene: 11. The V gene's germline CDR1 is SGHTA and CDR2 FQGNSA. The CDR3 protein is CASSLQGQGGGTQYF. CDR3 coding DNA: TGTGCCAGCAGCCTGCAGGGACAGGGAGGAGGGACCCAGTACTTC.

The CDR3 region is CASSVAGGTYNEQFF. CDR3 DNA: TGTGCCAGCTCCGTAGCGGGAGGCACCTACAATGAGCAGTTCTTC. This chain connects TRBV9 to TRBJ2-1, with 10 bases lining up with TRBD2. The trim removed 7 bases at V and 2 bases at J, leaving 6 bases unmatched. This CDR3 has 15 residues. CDR1 is SGDLS and CDR2 is YYNGEE in the germline V gene.

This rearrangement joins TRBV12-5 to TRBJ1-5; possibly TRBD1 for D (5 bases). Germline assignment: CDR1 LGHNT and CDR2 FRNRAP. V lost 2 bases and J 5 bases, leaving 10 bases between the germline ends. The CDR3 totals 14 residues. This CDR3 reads CASGLSAGHQPQHF. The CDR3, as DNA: TGTGCTAGTGGTTTGTCGGCAGGGCATCAGCCCCAGCATTTT.

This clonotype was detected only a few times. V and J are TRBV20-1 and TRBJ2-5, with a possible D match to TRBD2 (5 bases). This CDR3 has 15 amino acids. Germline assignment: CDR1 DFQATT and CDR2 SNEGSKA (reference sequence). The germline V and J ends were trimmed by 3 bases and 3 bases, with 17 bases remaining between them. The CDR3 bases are TGCAGTGCTAGGACGGGGAGTCGAATAGAAGAGACCCAGTACTTC. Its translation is CSARTGSRIEETQYF.

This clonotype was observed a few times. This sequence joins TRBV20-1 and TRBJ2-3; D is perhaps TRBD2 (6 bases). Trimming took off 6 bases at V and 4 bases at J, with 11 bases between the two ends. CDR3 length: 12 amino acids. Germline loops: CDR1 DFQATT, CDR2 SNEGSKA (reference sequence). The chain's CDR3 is CSAREVADTQYF. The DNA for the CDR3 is TGCAGTGCCAGGGAGGTGGCAGATACGCAGTATTTT.

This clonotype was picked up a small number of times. The CDR3 here is CSGKGGVNYGYTF. The CDR3 DNA sequence: TGCAGTGGGAAAGGTGGGGTGAACTATGGCTACACCTTC. The chain uses TRBV20-1 and TRBJ1-2; D call uncertain. This CDR3 has 13 amino acids. CDR1 DFQATT and CDR2 SNEGSKA come from the germline V gene (reference sequence). V shed 7 bases and J shed 2 bases, with 14 bases lying between them.

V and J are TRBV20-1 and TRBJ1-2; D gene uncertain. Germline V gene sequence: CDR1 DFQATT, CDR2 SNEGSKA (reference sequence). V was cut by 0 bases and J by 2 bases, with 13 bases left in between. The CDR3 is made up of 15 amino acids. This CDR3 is CSARDLGSANYGYTF. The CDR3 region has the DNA TGCAGTGCTAGAGATCTGGGGTCGGCGAACTATGGCTACACCTTC.

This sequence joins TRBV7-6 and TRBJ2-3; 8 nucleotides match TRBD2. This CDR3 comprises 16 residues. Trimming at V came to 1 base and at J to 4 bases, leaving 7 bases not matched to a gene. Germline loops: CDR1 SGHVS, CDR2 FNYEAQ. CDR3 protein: CASSLVSSGSADTQYF. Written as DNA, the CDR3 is TGTGCCAGCAGCTTAGTTTCCAGCGGGAGCGCAGATACGCAGTATTTT.

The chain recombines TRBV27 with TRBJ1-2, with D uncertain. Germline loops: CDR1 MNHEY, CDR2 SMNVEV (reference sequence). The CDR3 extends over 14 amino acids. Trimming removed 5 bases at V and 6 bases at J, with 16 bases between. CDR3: CASSRQVAGNGYTF. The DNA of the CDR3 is TGTGCCAGCAGTCGCCAGGTGGCGGGGAATGGCTACACCTTC.

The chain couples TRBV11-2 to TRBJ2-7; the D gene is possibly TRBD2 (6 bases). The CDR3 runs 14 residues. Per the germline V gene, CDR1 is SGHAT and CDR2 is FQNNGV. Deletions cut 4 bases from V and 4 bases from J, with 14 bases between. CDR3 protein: CASSWGLGIYEQYF. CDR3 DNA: TGTGCCAGCAGCTGGGGACTGGGCATTTACGAGCAGTACTTC.

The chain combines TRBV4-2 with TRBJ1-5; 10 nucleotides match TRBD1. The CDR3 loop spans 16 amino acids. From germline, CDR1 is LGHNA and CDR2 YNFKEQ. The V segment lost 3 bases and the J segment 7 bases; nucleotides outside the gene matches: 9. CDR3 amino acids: CASSQDGTGAKQPQHF. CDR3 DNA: TGTGCCAGCAGCCAGGACGGGACAGGGGCAAAACAGCCCCAGCATTTT.